These 5 T cell receptor beta chains came from one sample sequenced in a study of CXCR3-negative and CXCR3-positive naive CD8 T cells (dated by TCRdb to the late 2010s). Findings and caveats that apply to the study as a whole: TRB CDR3s from CXCR3-positive naive cells showed higher hydrophobicity (lower Kidera factor 4), lower energy, and higher strength and volume indices than CXCR3-negative naive cells.

Antigen specificity for these receptors is unknown. Sequenced using a NextSeq 550. The Human TCR Profiling Kit (MiLaboratory) was used to prepare UMI-labeled 5' RACE TRB cDNA libraries. TCRdb reprocessed the reads, reporting each CDR3 protein sequence once and no DNA. The sample's table lists a count of 140,000 to 150,000 distinct CDR3 sequences. The ten largest clonotypes hold about 0.27% of the sample. The sample comprised naive CXCR3+ CD8+ T cells from blood. Explained via the paper, the cell subset or site label denotes: CD45RO-CCR7+CD27+CD95- naive CD8+ T cells expressing CXCR3 (TNR3+). Every receptor here comes from a human donor in good health. Some clones in this sample may be carry-over from other donors' samples.

This chain connects TRBV14 to TRBJ1-1; the TCRdb call, TRBD1, lacks DNA for checking. The germline CDR1 and CDR2 sequences are SGHDN and FVKESK. The CDR3 length is 15 residues. The CDR3: CASSLDRGLLAEAFF.

The V gene is TRBV12-3 or TRBV12-4, the J gene TRBJ1-2. CDR3 length: 13 residues. The CDR3 loop is CASSFGLTYGYTF.

This chain uses TRBV5-4 with TRBJ1-1; the TCRdb call, TRBD1, lacks DNA for checking. Looked up from germline, CDR1 is SGHNT and CDR2 is YYREEE (reference sequence). This CDR3 contains 15 residues. The CDR3 is CASSLATTGYTEAFF.

This rearrangement joins TRBV11-1 to TRBJ1-4; TCRdb picks TRBD1, but there is no DNA to check that call. This CDR3 region has 15 residues. Per germline, CDR1 SGHAT and CDR2 FQDESV (reference sequence). The CDR3 is CASSHLGGDIEKLFF.

J is TRBJ2-7 and V is TRBV5-6. Germline-derived CDR1 and CDR2 are SGHDT and YYEEEE. The CDR3 is made up of 14 amino acids. CDR3 region: CASHGLEEIYEQYF.